Listed below are T cell receptor beta chains from one sample, sequenced in a study of cytomegalovirus exposure and HLA in healthy donors. Measured with immunoSEQ multiplex PCR; TCRdb has only the in-frame clones, and not every one. The repertoire has 100,000 to 120,000 clones, about 86% of them found once; the top ten carry 1.5% to 2%. Sequencing was done on a sample of PBMCs. All receptors derive from a man between 40 and 49 years old in good health and CMV-seronegative. Both conserved end residues are part of each CDR3. The D gene is left open where the match is weak. A clone size is listed for some rows: how often the clone was seen (once, few, many), or a class if it is expanded.

d_call	clone_size	j_call	v_call	cdr3_aa	cdr3_nt
TRBD2	-	TRBJ2-5	TRBV12-5	CASGPSGGKETQYF	TGTGCTAGTGGTCCCTCCGGGGGGAAAGAGACCCAGTACTTC
-	-	TRBJ1-2	TRBV28	CASTIGGDYGYTF	TGTGCCAGCACCATCGGGGGGGACTATGGCTACACCTTC
TRBD1	-	TRBJ1-3	TRBV9	CASSLMPTGGGISGNTIYF	TGTGCCAGCAGCTTGATGCCGACAGGGGGCGGAATTTCTGGAAACACCATATATTTT
-	-	TRBJ1-2	TRBV7-2	CASSLNSYGYTF	TGTGCCAGCAGCTTAAACAGCTATGGCTACACCTTC
TRBD2	-	TRBJ2-3	TRBV4-2	CASSPEPGLLGGTQYF	TGTGCCAGCAGCCCAGAACCGGGACTACTCGGTGGTACGCAGTATTTT
TRBD1	once	TRBJ1-1	TRBV27	CASAGLRTGTEAFF	TGTGCCAGCGCGGGGCTTCGGACAGGCACTGAAGCTTTCTTT
-	-	TRBJ1-2	TRBV5-6	CASSLARQPYGYTF	TGTGCCAGCAGCTTGGCTCGACAGCCCTATGGCTACACCTTC
TRBD1	once	TRBJ1-2	TRBV6-5	CASRTRTGGGYTF	TGTGCCAGCAGGACACGGACAGGGGGCGGCTACACCTTC
-	-	TRBJ1-6	TRBV29-1	CSVYAPATGLHF	TGCAGCGTTTATGCTCCAGCAACGGGCCTCCACTTT
-	-	TRBJ2-3	TRBV10-3	CAISENHRSTDTQYF	TGTGCCATCAGTGAAAACCACAGAAGCACAGATACGCAGTATTTT
TRBD1	-	TRBJ1-1	TRBV5-1	CASSFETGGRTGAFF	TGCGCCAGCAGCTTTGAAACAGGGGGACGAACAGGAGCTTTCTTT
TRBD1	once	TRBJ1-2	TRBV5-1	CASSPDRDYGYTF	TGCGCCAGCAGCCCGGACAGGGACTATGGCTACACCTTC
-	few	TRBJ1-5	TRBV6-5	CASSRARDQPQHF	TGTGCCAGCAGCCGCGCCCGGGATCAGCCCCAGCATTTT
TRBD1	-	TRBJ2-7	TRBV5-8	CASDRGRGEQYF	TGTGCCTCCGACAGGGGGCGCGGGGAGCAGTACTTC
TRBD1	-	TRBJ1-1	TRBV5-4	CASTSTGGTEAFF	TGTGCCAGCACCTCCACAGGGGGCACTGAAGCTTTCTTT
-	-	TRBJ1-3	TRBV2	CASSGSSGNTIYF	TGTGCCAGCAGTGGGAGCTCTGGAAACACCATATATTTT
-	-	TRBJ2-7	TRBV10-3	CATGGVYEQYF	TGTGCCACCGGCGGGGTATACGAGCAGTACTTC
-	-	TRBJ1-5	TRBV6-5	CASRKGTNSNQPQHF	TGTGCCAGCAGGAAGGGGACTAATAGCAATCAGCCCCAGCATTTT